This T cell receptor beta chain stems from a study of T-cell reconstitution after alpha-beta-depleted transplantation in children. The CDR3 contains 17 residues. V dropped 5 bases and J dropped 8; count of bases not matched to a gene: 15. The germline V gene has CDR1 SGHTA and CDR2 FQGTGA. Molecular barcoding with unique molecular identifiers was used for the TCRbeta library. TCRdb used MiXCR to reprocess the PCR reads, holding one entry per CDR3 protein. Among 200,000 to 250,000 distinct CDR3 sequences, about 9.2% were seen once, and the ten largest hold less than 8%. A few counts support this clonotype.

This clonotype originated in a human donor who donated a stem cell graft to a child with acute lymphoblastic leukemia. J is TRBJ2-1 and V is TRBV7-3; 10 positions agree with TRBD1. Sequencing was performed on PBMCs from the stem cell graft donor, taken from the stem cell graft. CDR3: CASSPLGGGQGTHEQFF. As DNA, the CDR3 is TGTGCCAGCAGCCCCCTCGGGGGGGGACAGGGGACCCATGAGCAGTTCTTC.